This T cell receptor (beta chain) was captured in a study of blood T cell repertoires in COVID-19. The CDR3 covers 14 residues. Germline loops: CDR1 LNHDA, CDR2 SQIVND (reference sequence). V was trimmed by 6 bases and J by 3 bases, leaving 12 bases between them. Measured with immunoSEQ multiplex PCR; TCRdb has only the in-frame clones, and not every one. The data show roughly 230,000 clones, 85% seen once. This chain connects TRBV19 to TRBJ1-5; D is possibly TRBD1 (6 bases). Specimen: peripheral blood. The sequence came from a woman aged 55-70 years with active or convalescent COVID-19. The CDR3 spells CASRTRTDNQPQHF. The CDR3 DNA reads as TGTGCCAGTAGGACCCGGACAGACAATCAGCCCCAGCATTTT.